This T cell receptor beta chain was recorded in a study of blood T cell repertoires in COVID-19 (dated by TCRdb to the early 2020s). Background for the entire study: Samples from collaborators originated in the United States, Italy and Spain and spanned both the acute and convalescent phases of COVID-19. The prospective study material was composed of cDNA or gDNA derived from T cells, B-cell-depleted T cells, or PBMCs. Subjects who had been exposed to COVID-19, were actively infected with it, or had recovered from it provided the deeply sampled blood TCRbeta repertoires that made up the dataset. The repertoires were released in a freely available public database intended as a resource for research on the immune response to SARS-CoV-2. The samples were drawn from two sources: the first 160 participants of the ongoing ImmuneRACE study, and 1,254 subjects contributed by 6 global collaborators. Sample metadata almost always included a de-identified subject ID, COVID-19 status, age in years and sex. Where available, HLA class I and class II types were taken from metadata supplied by the sample provider and were not determined by assay-based typing. On the study overall, not on this receptor specifically: The amount of clinical and demographic metadata varied by source and participant and was provided uncurated.

V loses 5 bases at its end and J loses 4 bases; junction bases beyond the gene matches: 8. According to the germline V gene (reference sequence), CDR1 reads LNHDA and CDR2 reads SQIVND. From the cysteine up to the phenylalanine, the CDR3 has a length of 16 residues. Only the CDR3 portion is preserved as DNA: 48 bases, with reading frame beginning at the first base. Whole blood was collected in K2EDTA tubes by collaborating institutions according to the institutions' own protocols. For TCRbeta analysis, collaborators shipped samples in one of three forms: frozen whole blood, isolated PBMCs, or DNA extracted from either of those sample types. TCRbeta CDR3 regions were amplified from genomic DNA using the immunoSEQ Assay, a bias-controlled multiplex PCR. As for the original processing: The number of nucleated cells in each sample was estimated from the amplification of reference gene primers within the assay. Sequence reads were collapsed and filtered to measure the absolute abundance of every unique TCRbeta CDR3 rearrangement. Productive Simpson clonality was computed per sample as the square root of Simpson's diversity index over productive rearrangements. Here the immuneACCESS table is served through TCRdb, limited to in-frame sequences with V and J called. Missing clones are a known gap in these copies; in checked studies unresolved V genes cover under half, and the rest lacks a known reason. That table furnishes V, J and clone size, whereas the DNA furnished D and trimming. The sample yields fewer than 300,000 clones; approximately 87% were counted once. The leading ten clones occupy 2.6% of the sample.

To note about this clone: No cognate antigen has been identified for it. No clone much larger than this one lies a single base away; base qualities are absent. Other nucleotide sequences in the sample specify the same CDR3.

The chain is encoded by TRBV19 joined to TRBJ2-5; 12 of the junction bases match TRBD2. This TCR was recovered from a woman aged 70 to 79 with active or convalescent COVID-19. The sequenced sample was peripheral blood. The nucleotides read TGTGCCAGTAGTCCACGACTAGCGGGGGCGCGAGAGACCCAGTACTTC. It codes for CASSPRLAGARETQYF.